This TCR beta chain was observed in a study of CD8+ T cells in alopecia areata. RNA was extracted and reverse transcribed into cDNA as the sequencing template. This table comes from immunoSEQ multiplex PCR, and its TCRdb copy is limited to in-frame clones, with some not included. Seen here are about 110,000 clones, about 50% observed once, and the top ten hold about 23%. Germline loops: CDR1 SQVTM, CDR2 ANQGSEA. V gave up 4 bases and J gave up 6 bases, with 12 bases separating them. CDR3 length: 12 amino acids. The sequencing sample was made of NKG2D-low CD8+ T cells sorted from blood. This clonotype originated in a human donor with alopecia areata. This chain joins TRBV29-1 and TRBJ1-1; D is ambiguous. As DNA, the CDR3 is TGCAGCGTTGTTGGTCTTACCGCTGAAGCTTTCTTT. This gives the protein CSVVGLTAEAFF.